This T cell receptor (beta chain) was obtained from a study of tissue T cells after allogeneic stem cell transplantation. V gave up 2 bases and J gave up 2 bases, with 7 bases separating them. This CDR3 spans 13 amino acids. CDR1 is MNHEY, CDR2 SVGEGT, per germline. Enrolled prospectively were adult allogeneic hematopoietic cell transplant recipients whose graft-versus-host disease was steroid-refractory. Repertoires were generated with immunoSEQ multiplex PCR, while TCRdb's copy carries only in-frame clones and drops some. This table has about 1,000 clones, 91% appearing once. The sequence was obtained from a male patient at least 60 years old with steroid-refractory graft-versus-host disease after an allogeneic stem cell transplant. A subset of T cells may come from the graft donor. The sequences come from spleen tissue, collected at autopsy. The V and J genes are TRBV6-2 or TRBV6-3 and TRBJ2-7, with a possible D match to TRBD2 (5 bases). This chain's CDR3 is CASSYRETYEQYF. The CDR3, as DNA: TGTGCCAGCAGTTACCGGGAAACCTACGAGCAGTACTTC.